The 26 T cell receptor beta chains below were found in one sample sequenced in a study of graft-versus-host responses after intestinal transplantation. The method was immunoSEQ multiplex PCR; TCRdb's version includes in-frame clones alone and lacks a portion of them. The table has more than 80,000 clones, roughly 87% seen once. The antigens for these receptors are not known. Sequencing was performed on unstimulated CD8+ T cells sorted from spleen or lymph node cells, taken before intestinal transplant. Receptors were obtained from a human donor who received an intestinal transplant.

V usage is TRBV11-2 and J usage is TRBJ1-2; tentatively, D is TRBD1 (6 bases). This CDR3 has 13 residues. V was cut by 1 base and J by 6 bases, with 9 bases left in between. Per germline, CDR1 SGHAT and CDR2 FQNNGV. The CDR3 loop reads CASSLGGGDGYTF. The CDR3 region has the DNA TGTGCCAGCAGCTTAGGAGGGGGGGATGGCTACACCTTC.

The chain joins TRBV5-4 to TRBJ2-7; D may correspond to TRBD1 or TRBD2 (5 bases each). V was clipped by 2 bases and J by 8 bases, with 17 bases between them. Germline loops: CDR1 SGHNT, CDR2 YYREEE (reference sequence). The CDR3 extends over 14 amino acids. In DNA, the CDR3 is TGTGCCAGCAGCTTTCGCGACGGGGCAGGGAAGCAGTACTTC. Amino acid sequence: CASSFRDGAGKQYF. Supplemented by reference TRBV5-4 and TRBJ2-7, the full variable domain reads ETGVTQSPTHLIKTRGQQVTLRCSSQSGHNTVSWYQQALGQGPQFIFQYYREEENGRGNFPPRFSGLQFPNYSSELNVNALELDDSALYLCASSFRDGAGKQYFGPGTRLTVT.

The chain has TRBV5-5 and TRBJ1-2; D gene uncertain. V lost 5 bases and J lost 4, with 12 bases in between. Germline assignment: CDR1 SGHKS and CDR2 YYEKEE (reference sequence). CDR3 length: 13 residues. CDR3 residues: CASSWVDGYGYTF. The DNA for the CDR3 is TGTGCCAGCAGTTGGGTGGATGGCTATGGCTACACCTTC.

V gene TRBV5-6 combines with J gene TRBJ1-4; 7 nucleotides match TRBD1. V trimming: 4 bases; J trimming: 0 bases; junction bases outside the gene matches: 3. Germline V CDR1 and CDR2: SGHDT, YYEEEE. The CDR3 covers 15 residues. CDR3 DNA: TGTGCCAGCAGCACTACAGGGGCAACTAATGAAAAACTGTTTTTT. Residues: CASSTTGATNEKLFF.

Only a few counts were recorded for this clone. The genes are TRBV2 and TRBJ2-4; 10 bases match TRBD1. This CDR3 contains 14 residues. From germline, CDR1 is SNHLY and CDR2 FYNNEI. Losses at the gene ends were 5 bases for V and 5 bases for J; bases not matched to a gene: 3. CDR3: CASSTDRGQNIQYF. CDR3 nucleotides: TGTGCCAGCAGTACCGACAGGGGGCAAAACATTCAGTACTTC.

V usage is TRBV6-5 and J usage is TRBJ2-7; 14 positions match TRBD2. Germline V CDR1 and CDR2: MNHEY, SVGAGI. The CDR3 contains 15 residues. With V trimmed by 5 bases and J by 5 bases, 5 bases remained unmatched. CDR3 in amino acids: CASSLGTSGSHEQYF. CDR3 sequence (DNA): TGTGCCAGCAGTCTCGGGACTAGCGGGAGTCACGAGCAGTACTTC.

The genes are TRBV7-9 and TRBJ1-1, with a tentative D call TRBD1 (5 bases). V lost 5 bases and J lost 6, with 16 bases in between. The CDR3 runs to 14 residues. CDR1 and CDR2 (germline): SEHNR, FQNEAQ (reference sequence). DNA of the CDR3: TGTGCCAGCAGCCTCGGGGTGGGGGGATCTGAAGCTTTCTTT. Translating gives CASSLGVGGSEAFF.

The CDR3 reads CATSKGSNIQYF. CDR3 sequence (DNA): TGTGCCACCAGCAAGGGTTCAAACATTCAGTACTTC. The J gene is TRBJ2-4, the V gene TRBV15, with D uncertain. The CDR3 is 12 amino acids. V was pared by 4 bases and J by 6 bases, with 7 bases between. CDR1 LNHNV and CDR2 YYDKDF come from the germline V gene (reference sequence).

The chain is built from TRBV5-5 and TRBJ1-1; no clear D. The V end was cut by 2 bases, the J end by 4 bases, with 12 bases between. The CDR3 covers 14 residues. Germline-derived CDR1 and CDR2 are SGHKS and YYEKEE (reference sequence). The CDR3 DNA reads TGTGCCAGCAGCTTCCTACAAGGGTTCACTGAAGCTTTCTTT. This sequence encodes CASSFLQGFTEAFF. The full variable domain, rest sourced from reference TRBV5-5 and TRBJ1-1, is DAGVTQSPTHLIKTRGQQVTLRCSPISGHKSVSWYQQVLGQGPQFIFQYYEKEERGRGNFPDRFSARQFPNYSSELNVNALLLGDSALYLCASSFLQGFTEAFFGQGTRLTVV.

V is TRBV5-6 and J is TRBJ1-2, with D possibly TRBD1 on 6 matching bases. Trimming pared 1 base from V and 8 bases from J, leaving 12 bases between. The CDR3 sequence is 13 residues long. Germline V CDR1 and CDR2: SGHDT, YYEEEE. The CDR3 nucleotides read TGTGCCAGCAGCTTGTGGGGGGGCGAGGGCTACACCTTC. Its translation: CASSLWGGEGYTF.

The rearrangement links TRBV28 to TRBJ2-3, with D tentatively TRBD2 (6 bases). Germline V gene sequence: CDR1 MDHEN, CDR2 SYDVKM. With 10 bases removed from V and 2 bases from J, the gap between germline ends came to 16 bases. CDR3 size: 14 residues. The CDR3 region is CATQGAGITDTQYF. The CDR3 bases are TGTGCCACCCAAGGGGCGGGGATCACAGATACGCAGTATTTT.

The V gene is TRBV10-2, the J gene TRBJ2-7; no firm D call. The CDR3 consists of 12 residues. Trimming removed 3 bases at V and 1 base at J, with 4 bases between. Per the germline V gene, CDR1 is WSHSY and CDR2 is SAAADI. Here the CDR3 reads CASSDRSYEQYF. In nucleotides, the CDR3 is TGCGCCAGCAGTGACAGGTCCTACGAGCAGTACTTC.

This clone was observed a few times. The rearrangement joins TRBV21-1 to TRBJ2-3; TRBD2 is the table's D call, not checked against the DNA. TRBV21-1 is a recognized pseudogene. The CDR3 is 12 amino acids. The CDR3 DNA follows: TGTGCCAGGATACTCTCGGGGGATACGCAGTATTTT. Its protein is CARILSGDTQYF.

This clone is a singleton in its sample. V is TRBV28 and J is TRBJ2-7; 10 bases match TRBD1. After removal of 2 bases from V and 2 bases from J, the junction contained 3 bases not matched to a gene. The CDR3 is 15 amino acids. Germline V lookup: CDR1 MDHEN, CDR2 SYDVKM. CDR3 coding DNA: TGTGCCAGCAGTTTAGGAGGGACAGGGGCCTACGAGCAGTACTTC. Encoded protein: CASSLGGTGAYEQYF.

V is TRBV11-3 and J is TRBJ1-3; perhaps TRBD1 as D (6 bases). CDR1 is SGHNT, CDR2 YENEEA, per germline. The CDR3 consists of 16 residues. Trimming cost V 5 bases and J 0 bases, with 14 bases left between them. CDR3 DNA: TGTGCCAGCAGCCGTCGGACAGAGTTCTCTGGAAACACCATATATTTT. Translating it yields CASSRRTEFSGNTIYF. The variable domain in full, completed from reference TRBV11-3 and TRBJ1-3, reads EAGVVQSPRYKIIEKKQPVAFWCNPISGHNTLYWYLQNLGQGPELLIRYENEEAVDDSQLPKDRFSAERLKGVDSTLKIQPAELGDSAVYLCASSRRTEFSGNTIYFGEGSWLTVV.

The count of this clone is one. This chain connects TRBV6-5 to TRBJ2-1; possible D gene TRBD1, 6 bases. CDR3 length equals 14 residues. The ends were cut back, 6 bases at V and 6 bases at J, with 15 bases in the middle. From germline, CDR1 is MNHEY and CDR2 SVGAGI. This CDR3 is CASSSTGLLNEQFF. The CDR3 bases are TGTGCCAGCAGCTCAACAGGGTTACTCAATGAGCAGTTCTTC.

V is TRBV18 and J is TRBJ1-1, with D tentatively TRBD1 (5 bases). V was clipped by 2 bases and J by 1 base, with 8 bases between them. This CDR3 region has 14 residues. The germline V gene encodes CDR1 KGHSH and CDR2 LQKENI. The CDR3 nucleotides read TGTGCCAGCTCACCATCCGGGGGGAACACTGAAGCTTTCTTT. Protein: CASSPSGGNTEAFF.

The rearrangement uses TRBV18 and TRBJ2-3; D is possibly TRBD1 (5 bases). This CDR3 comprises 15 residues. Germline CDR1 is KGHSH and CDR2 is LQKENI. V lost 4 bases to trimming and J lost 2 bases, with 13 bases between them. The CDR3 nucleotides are TGTGCCAGCTCACTTACAGGATTAACCACAGATACGCAGTATTTT. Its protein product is CASSLTGLTTDTQYF.

In nucleotides, the CDR3 is TGTGCCAGCAGTGCCCGGGGTAGCAATCAGCCCCAGCATTTT. Translating it yields CASSARGSNQPQHF. This chain links TRBV6-1 with TRBJ1-5, with D unresolved. Germline V gene lookup returns CDR1 MNHNS and CDR2 SASEGT. This CDR3 region has 14 residues. V dropped 4 bases and J dropped 0 bases, with 7 bases sitting between them.

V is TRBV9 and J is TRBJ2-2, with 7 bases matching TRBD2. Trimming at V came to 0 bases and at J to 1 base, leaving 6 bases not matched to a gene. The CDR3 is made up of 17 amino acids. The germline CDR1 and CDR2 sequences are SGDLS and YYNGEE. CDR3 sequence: CASSVAQSGVNTGELFF. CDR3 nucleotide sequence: TGTGCCAGCAGCGTAGCCCAAAGCGGGGTGAACACCGGGGAGCTGTTTTTT.

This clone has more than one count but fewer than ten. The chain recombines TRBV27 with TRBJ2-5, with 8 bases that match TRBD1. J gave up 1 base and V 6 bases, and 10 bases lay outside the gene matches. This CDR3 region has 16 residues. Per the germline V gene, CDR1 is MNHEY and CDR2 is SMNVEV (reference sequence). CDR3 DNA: TGTGCCAGCAGGCCCCCGGGACAGGCTCTCCAAGAGACCCAGTACTTC. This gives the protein CASRPPGQALQETQYF.

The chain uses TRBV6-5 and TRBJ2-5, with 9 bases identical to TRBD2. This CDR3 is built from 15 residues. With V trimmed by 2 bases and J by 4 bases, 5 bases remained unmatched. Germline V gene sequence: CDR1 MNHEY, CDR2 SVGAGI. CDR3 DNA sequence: TGTGCCAGCAGTTACGGGTCGGGACTAGCAGAGACCCAGTACTTC. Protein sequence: CASSYGSGLAETQYF.

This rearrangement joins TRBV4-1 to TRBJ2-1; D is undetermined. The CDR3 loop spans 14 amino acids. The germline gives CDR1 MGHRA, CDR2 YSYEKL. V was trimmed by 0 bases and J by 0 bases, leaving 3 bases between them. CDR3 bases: TGCGCCAGCAGCCAAGAGAGCTCCTACAATGAGCAGTTCTTC. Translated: CASSQESSYNEQFF.

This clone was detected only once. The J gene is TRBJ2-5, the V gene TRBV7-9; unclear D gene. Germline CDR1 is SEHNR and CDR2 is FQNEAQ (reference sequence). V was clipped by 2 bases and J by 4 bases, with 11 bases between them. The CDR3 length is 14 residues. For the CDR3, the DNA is TGTGCCAGCAGCTTACCCCTTATGCCAGAGACCCAGTACTTC. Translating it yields CASSLPLMPETQYF.

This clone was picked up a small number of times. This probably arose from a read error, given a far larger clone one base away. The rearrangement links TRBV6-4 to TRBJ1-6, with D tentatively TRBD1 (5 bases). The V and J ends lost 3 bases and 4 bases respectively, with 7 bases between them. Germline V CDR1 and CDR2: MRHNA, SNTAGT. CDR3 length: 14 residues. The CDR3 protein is CASSEGPYNSPLHF. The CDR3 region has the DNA TGTGCCAGCAGTGAGGGACCGTATAATTCACCCCTCCACTTT.

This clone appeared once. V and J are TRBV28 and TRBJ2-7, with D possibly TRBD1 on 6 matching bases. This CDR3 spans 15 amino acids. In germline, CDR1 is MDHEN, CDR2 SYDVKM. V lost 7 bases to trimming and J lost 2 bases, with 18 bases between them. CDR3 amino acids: CASTIRTEFTYEQYF. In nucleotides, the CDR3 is TGTGCCAGCACCATCAGGACAGAGTTTACCTACGAGCAGTACTTC. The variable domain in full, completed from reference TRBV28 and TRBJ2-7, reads DVKVTQSSRYLVKRTGEKVFLECVQDMDHENMFWYRQDPGLGLRLIYFSYDVKMKEKGDIPEGYSVSREKKERFSLILESASTNQTSMYLCASTIRTEFTYEQYFGPGTRLTVT.